This T cell receptor beta chain was observed in a study of a mutant IDH1 vaccine in newly diagnosed glioma. Study results and limitations: No link was apparently found between pseudoprogression and changes in top peripheral T cell clonotypes.

TCRdb keeps only in-frame clones here, not all; method: immunoSEQ multiplex PCR. The sample includes about 48,000 clones, 60% to 85% of them seen just once. Time point denoted: week 35, safety follow-up. A 20-mer mutant IDH1 peptide at 300 ug was injected subcutaneously with topical imiquimod. The CDR3 is made up of 11 amino acids. V shed 5 bases and J shed 5 bases, with 9 bases lying between them. Germline V gene data show CDR1 as GTSNPN and CDR2 as SVGIG (reference sequence). Points on this clone: Its target is unknown. Additional DNA sequences in this sample encode the identical CDR3.

The sequenced sample was PBMCs, obtained from a glioma patient whose treatment included an IDH1 peptide vaccine. The TCR sequence derives from a middle-aged man with glioma. This chain uses TRBV30 with TRBJ2-5; D not resolved. CDR3 bases: TGTGCCTGGTACTTAAGGGAGACCCAGTACTTC. Amino acids: CAWYLRETQYF.